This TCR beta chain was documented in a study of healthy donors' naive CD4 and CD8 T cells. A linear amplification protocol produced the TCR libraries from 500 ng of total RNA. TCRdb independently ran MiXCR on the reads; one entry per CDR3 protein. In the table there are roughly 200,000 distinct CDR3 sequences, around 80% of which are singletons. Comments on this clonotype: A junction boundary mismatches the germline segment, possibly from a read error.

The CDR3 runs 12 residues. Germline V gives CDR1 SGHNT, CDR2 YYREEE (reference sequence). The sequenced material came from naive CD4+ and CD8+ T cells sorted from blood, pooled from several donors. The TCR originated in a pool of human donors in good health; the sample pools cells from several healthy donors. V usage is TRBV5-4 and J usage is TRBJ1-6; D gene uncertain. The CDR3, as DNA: TGTGCCAGCAGTTTGGCTAATTCACCCCTCCACTTT. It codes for CASSLANSPLHF.